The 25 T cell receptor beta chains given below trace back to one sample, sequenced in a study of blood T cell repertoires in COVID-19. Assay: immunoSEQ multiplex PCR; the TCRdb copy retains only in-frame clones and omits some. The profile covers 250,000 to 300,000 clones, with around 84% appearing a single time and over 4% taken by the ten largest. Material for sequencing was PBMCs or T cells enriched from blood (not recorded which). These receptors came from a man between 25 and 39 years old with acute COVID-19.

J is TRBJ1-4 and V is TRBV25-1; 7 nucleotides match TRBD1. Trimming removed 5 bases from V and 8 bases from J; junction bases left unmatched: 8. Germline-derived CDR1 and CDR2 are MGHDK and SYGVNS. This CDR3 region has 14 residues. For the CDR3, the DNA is TGTGCCAGCAGTCTTAGTAGGGGGCACGAAAAACTGTTTTTT. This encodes CASSLSRGHEKLFF.

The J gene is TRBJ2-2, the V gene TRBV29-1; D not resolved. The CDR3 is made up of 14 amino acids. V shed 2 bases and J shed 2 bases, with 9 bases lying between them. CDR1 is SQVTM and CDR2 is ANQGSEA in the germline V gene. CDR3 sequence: CSVEKSVNTGELFF. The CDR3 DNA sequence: TGCAGCGTTGAAAAGAGCGTAAACACCGGGGAGCTGTTTTTT.

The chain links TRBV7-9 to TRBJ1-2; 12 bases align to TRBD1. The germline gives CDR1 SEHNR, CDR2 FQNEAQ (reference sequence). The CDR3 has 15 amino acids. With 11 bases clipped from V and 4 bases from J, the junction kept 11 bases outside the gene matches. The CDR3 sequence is CAGRTGQGAGYGYTF. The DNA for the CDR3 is TGTGCCGGCCGTACGGGACAGGGGGCGGGCTATGGCTACACCTTC. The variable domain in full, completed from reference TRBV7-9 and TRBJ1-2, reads DTGVSQNPRHKITKRGQNVTFRCDPISEHNRLYWYRQTLGQGPEFLTYFQNEAQLEKSRLLSDRFSAERPKGSFSTLEIQRTEQGDSAMYLCAGRTGQGAGYGYTFGSGTRLTVV.

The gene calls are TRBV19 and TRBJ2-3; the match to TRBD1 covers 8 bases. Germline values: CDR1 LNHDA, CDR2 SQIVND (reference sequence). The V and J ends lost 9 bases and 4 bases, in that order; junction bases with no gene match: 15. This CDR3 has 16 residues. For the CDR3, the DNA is TGTGCCAGCTCAGGGCCAGGGGGCCTCTCGTCAGATACGCAGTATTTT. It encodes CASSGPGGLSSDTQYF.

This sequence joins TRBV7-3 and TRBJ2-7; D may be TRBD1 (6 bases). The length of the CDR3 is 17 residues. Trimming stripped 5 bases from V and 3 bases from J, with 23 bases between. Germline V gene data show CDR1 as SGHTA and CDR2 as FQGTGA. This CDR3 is CASSPPRPLTGNYEQYV. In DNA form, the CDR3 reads TGTGCCAGCAGCCCCCCGCGACCCCTGACAGGAAACTACGAGCAGTACGTC.

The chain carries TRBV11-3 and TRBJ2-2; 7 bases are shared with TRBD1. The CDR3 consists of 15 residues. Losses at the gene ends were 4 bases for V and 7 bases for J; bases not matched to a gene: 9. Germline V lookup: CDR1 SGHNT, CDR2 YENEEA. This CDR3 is CASSSNTGAVGELFF. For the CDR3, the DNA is TGTGCCAGCAGCTCAAATACAGGGGCGGTCGGGGAGCTGTTTTTT.

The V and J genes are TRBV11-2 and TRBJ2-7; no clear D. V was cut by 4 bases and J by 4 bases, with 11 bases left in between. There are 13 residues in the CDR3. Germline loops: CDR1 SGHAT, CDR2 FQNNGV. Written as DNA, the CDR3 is TGTGCCAGCAGCTCTACCCTCGGGTACGAGCAGTACGTC. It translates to CASSSTLGYEQYV.

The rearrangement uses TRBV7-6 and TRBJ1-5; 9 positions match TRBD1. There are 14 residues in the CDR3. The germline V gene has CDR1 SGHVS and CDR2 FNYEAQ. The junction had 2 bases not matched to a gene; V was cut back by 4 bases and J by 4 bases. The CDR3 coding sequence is TGTGCCAGCAGCTGGGGACAGGGAAATCAGCCCCAGCATTTT. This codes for CASSWGQGNQPQHF. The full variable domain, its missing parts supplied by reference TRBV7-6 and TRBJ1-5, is GAGVSQSPRYKVTKRGQDVALRCDPISGHVSLYWYRQALGQGPEFLTYFNYEAQQDKSGLPNDRFSAERPEGSISTLTIQRTEQRDSAMYRCASSWGQGNQPQHFGDGTRLSIL.

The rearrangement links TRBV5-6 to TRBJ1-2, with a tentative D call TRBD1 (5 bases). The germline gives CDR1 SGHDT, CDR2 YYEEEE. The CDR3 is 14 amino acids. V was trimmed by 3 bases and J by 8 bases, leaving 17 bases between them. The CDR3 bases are TGTGCCAGCAGCTCACAATCCTCAGGGTACGGCTACACCTTC. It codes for CASSSQSSGYGYTF.

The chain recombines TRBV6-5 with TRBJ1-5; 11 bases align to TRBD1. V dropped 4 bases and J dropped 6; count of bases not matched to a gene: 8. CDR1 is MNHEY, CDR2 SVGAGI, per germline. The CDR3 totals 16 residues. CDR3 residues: CASSSLGQGEGQPQHF. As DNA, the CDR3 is TGTGCCAGCAGTTCTCTGGGACAGGGGGAAGGTCAGCCCCAGCATTTT.

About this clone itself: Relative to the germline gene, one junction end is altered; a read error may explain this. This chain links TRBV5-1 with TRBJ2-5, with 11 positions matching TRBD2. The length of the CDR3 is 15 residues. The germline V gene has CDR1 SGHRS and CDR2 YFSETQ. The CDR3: CASSLNLAGGETQYF. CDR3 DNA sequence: TGTGCCAGCAGCTTGAACCTAGCGGGAGGAGAGACCCAGTACTTC. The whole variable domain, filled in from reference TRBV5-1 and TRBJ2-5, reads KAGVTQTPRYLIKTRGQQVTLSCSPISGHRSVSWYQQTPGQGLQFLFEYFSETQRNKGNFPGRFSGRQFSNSRSEMNVSTLELGDSALYLCASSLNLAGGETQYFGPGTRLLVL.

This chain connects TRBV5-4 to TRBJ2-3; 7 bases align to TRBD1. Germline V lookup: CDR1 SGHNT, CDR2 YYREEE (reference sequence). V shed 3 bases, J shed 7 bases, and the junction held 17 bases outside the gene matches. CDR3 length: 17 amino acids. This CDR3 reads CASSSAGGVDFQYTQYF. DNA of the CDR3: TGTGCCAGCAGCTCCGCAGGGGGAGTGGATTTTCAATATACGCAGTATTTT.

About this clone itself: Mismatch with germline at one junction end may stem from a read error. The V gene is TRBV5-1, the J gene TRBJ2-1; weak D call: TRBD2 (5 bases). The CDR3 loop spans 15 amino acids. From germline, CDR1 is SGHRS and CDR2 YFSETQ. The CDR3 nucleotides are TGTGCCAGCAGCATTGGCGGACTTTCCTACAATGAGCAGTTCTTC. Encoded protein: CASSIGGLSYNEQFF.

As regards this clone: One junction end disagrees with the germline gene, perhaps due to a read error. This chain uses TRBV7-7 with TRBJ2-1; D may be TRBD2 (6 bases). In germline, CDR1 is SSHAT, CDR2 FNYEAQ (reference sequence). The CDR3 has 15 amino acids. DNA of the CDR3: TGTGCTAGCAGCGCCACCGGGACTCCCGGGGGTGAGCAGTTCTTC. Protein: CASSATGTPGGEQFF.

The DNA for the CDR3 is TGTGCCAGCAGCCAAGAAGGGAACCCCCAGGGGAAAACTGAAGCTTTCTTT. It yields the protein CASSQEGNPQGKTEAFF. The chain employs TRBV14 and TRBJ1-1, with TRBD1 as a possible D gene (6 bases). V was trimmed by 0 bases and J by 5 bases, leaving 19 bases between them. Germline V gives CDR1 SGHDN, CDR2 FVKESK. This CDR3 is 17 amino acids long.

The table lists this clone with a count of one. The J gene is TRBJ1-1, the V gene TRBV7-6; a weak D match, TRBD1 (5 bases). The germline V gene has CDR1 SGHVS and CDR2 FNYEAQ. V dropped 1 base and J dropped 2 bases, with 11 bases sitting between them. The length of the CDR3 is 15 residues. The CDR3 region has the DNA TGTGCCAGCAGCTTAGGAGGAGGGGTCAACACTGAAGCTTTCTTT. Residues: CASSLGGGVNTEAFF.

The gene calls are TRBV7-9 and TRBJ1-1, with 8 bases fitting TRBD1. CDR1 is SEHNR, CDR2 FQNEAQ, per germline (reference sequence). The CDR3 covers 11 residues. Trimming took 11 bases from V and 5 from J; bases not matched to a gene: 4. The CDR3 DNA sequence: TGTGCCGGACAGGGTTCTACTGAAGCTTTCTTT. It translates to CAGQGSTEAFF.

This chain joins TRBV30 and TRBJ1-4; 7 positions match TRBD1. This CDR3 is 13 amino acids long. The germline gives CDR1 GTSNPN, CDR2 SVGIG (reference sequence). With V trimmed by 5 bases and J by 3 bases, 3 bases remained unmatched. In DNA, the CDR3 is TGTGCCTGGGGGGACAGCCCTAATGAAAAACTGTTTTTT. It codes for CAWGDSPNEKLFF.

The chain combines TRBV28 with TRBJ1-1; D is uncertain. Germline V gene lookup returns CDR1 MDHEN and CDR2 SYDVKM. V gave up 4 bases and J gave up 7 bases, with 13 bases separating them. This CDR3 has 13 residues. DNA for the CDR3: TGTGCCAGCAGTTCTCCCCTAGCGAGTGAAGCTTTCTTT. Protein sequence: CASSSPLASEAFF.

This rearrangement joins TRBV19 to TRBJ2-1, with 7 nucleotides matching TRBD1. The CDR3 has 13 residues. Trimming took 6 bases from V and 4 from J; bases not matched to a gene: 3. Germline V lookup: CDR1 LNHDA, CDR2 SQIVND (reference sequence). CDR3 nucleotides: TGTGCCAGTAGACTACAGGGGTACAATGAGCAGTTCTTC. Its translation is CASRLQGYNEQFF. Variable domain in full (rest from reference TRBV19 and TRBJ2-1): DGGITQSPKYLFRKEGQNVTLSCEQNLNHDAMYWYRQDPGQGLRLIYYSQIVNDFQKGDIAEGYSVSREKKESFPLTVTSAQKNPTAFYLCASRLQGYNEQFFGPGTRLTVL.

The CDR3 here is CASSFGSGGLNTGELFF. DNA of the CDR3: TGTGCCAGCAGTTTTGGTAGCGGGGGGTTGAACACCGGGGAGCTGTTTTTT. The chain joins TRBV28 to TRBJ2-2; 10 nucleotides align to TRBD2. The germline V gene encodes CDR1 MDHEN and CDR2 SYDVKM. J lost 1 base, V lost 3 bases, and 5 bases had no gene match. The CDR3 loop spans 17 amino acids. Full variable domain (outside the CDR3, taken from reference TRBV28 and TRBJ2-2): DVKVTQSSRYLVKRTGEKVFLECVQDMDHENMFWYRQDPGLGLRLIYFSYDVKMKEKGDIPEGYSVSREKKERFSLILESASTNQTSMYLCASSFGSGGLNTGELFFGEGSRLTVL.

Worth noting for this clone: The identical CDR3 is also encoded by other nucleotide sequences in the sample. As DNA, the CDR3 is TGCGCCAGCAGCGCGGGCAATCAGCCCCAGCATTTT. It yields the protein CASSAGNQPQHF. This chain uses TRBV10-2 with TRBJ1-5; no reliable D call. Between the trimmed V and J ends, which lost 6 bases and 2 bases, there was a span of 5 bases. CDR3 length: 12 amino acids. Germline CDR1 reads WSHSY; CDR2 reads SAAADI.

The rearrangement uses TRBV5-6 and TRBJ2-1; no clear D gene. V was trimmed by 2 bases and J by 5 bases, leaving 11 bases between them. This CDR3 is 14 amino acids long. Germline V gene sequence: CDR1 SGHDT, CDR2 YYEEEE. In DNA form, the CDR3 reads TGTGCCAGCAGCTTAGCAGGCAGCAACAATGAGCAGTTCTTC. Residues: CASSLAGSNNEQFF.

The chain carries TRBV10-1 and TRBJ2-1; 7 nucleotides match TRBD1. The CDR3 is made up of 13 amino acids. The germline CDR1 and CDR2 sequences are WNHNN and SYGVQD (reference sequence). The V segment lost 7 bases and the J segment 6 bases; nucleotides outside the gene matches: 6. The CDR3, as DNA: TGCGCCAGCAACCAGGGGGTCGGCAATGAGCAGTTCTTC. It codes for CASNQGVGNEQFF.

CDR3 protein: CASSPLVGNSPLHF. The CDR3 DNA is TGTGCCAGCAGCCCACTAGTAGGTAATTCACCCCTCCACTTT. The chain uses TRBV3-1 (or the pseudogene TRBV3-2) and TRBJ1-6; D gene uncertain. Per the germline V gene, CDR1 is LGHDT and CDR2 is YNNKEL (reference sequence). The CDR3 extends over 14 amino acids. Trimming left V 4 bases short and J 6 bases short, with 10 bases between.